Following are 5 T cell receptor beta chains from one sample sequenced in a study of CD8+CD57+ T cells in acquired aplastic anemia. Genomic DNA, serving as template, underwent TCR beta VDJ and CDR3 profiling. From the reads, TCRdb called clonotypes with MiXCR, one entry per CDR3 protein. The data show about 150,000 distinct CDR3 sequences, about 52% seen once. The patients chosen for sequencing had shown expansion of CD8+CD57+ cells (detected by flow cytometry). Sequenced material: sorted CD4+, CD8+, or CD8+CD57+ T cells (not recorded which) from PBMCs. The receptor source for this set is a human donor with aplastic anemia.

This clonotype was picked up many times. The genes are TRBV19 and TRBJ2-7; D is possibly TRBD1 or TRBD2 (5 bases each). CDR3 length equals 12 residues. Trimming stripped 5 bases from V and 6 bases from J, with 11 bases between. The V gene's germline CDR1 is LNHDA and CDR2 SQIVND (reference sequence). The CDR3 nucleotides are TGTGCCAGTAGTTTGGGACGTAGCGAGCAGTACTTC. It codes for CASSLGRSEQYF.

This clonotype was observed many times. The chain couples TRBV7-9 to TRBJ1-1, with a tentative D call TRBD1 (5 bases). Germline V gene lookup returns CDR1 SEHNR and CDR2 FQNEAQ (reference sequence). Trimming removed 1 base at V and 2 bases at J, with 11 bases between. The CDR3 has 15 amino acids. The CDR3 nucleotides are TGTGCCAGCAGCTTAGGGGGCGCTTACAACACTGAAGCTTTCTTT. This sequence encodes CASSLGGAYNTEAFF.

V and J are TRBV5-1 and TRBJ2-7; 11 nucleotides match TRBD2. The J call may be incorrect, as the DNA end agrees better with TRBJ2-5. CDR1 is SGHRS, CDR2 YFSETQ, per germline. This CDR3 has 16 residues. CDR3 region: CASSLPSGGPQETQYF. CDR3 nucleotides: TGCGCCAGCAGCTTGCCTAGCGGGGGGCCTCAAGAGACCCAGTACTTC.

This clonotype was detected ten times or more. The gene calls are TRBV5-8 and TRBJ2-7; D ambiguous. The CDR3 is made up of 13 amino acids. From germline, CDR1 is SGHTS and CDR2 YDEGEE. V lost 6 bases to trimming and J lost 2 bases, with 12 bases between them. In DNA form, the CDR3 reads TGTGCCAGCACCTTCCTGAATGCCTACGAGCAGTACTTC. This encodes CASTFLNAYEQYF.

This clonotype was seen at least ten times. The CDR3 nucleotides are TGTGCCAGCAGCTCATATAAGTCGGGCAATCAGCCCCAGCATTTT. The encoded protein is CASSSYKSGNQPQHF. The V gene is TRBV7-9, the J gene TRBJ1-5; D not resolved. Per the germline V gene, CDR1 is SEHNR and CDR2 is FQNEAQ (reference sequence). The CDR3 is made up of 15 amino acids. Trimming left V 4 bases short and J 2 bases short, with 12 bases between.